One T cell receptor beta chain is described in this entry. Original data processing: By means of reference gene primer amplification, nucleated cell counts were estimated. Using immunoSEQ multiplex PCR, the repertoire was profiled, and TCRdb retains in-frame clones only, with some absent. V and J calls and clone size are those listed in that table; D and trimming were worked out from the DNA. The data contain under 200,000 clones, 86% of them singletons. The sample originates from a study of blood T cell repertoires in COVID-19. Study as a whole: Samples taken during acute and convalescent COVID-19 were collected in the United States, Italy and Spain. PBMCs, B-cell-depleted T cells, or T cells provided the cDNA or gDNA that made up the material.

After removal of 5 bases from V and 0 bases from J, the junction contained 4 bases not matched to a gene. CDR3 length equals 15 residues. Germline loops: CDR1 LNHDA, CDR2 SQIVND (reference sequence). The specimen was peripheral blood. The rearrangement uses TRBV19 and TRBJ1-3; TRBD1 agrees at 7 bases. This TCR came from a young man with acute or convalescent COVID-19. In DNA form, the CDR3 reads TGTGCCAGTAGTGCAGGGACAGCCTCTGGAAACACCATATATTTT. This sequence encodes CASSAGTASGNTIYF.